The present entry profiles one T cell receptor beta chain with its context. This entry belongs to a study of human T cells and chemical hapten exposure. Original methodology: Sequenced samples showed a median of approximately 96,000 TCRs each, with counts running from around 25,000 to 690,000. TCRdb re-called the 5' RACE reads with MiXCR, one entry per CDR3 protein. TCRdb's processing, not the authors' own work, is the source of the V and J calls. In the table there are tens of thousands of distinct CDR3 sequences, about a sixth of which are singletons. The total RNA was obtained from whole blood that was not fractionated. Germline V gene sequence: CDR1 LGHDT, CDR2 YNNKEL (reference sequence). Losses at the gene ends were 5 bases for V and 7 bases for J; bases not matched to a gene: 8. This CDR3 region has 14 residues.

The receptor was isolated from a female donor in good health. The chain recombines TRBV3-1 with TRBJ1-1, with TRBD1 matching 9 bases. CDR3 nucleotides: TGTGCCAGCAGCGCACAGGGGGCACAAGGTGAAGCTTTCTTT. Amino acids: CASSAQGAQGEAFF.